This T cell receptor (beta chain) is drawn from a study of blood T cell repertoires in COVID-19. Study background: Sites across the United States, Italy and Spain contributed samples from acute and convalescent COVID-19.

Authors' analysis steps: Quantification of nucleated cells was approximated via reference gene primer amplification. Libraries were prepared by immunoSEQ multiplex PCR; TCRdb keeps only in-frame clonotypes and omits some of them. That table supplies the V and J calls and clone size; D and trimming were determined from the DNA. The table lists hundreds of thousands of clones, 70% to 90% of them singletons. Followed longitudinally, the Seattle patients had been enrolled during active infection. The CDR3 extends over 16 amino acids. Germline assignment: CDR1 SGHAT and CDR2 FQDESV (reference sequence). V lost 2 bases and J lost 1; bases outside the gene matches: 6.

The receptor comes from a woman between 25 and 40 years old with COVID-19, enrolled during active disease. The chain links TRBV11-1 to TRBJ1-1; 8 nucleotides agree with TRBD1. Sequencing used peripheral blood. CDR3 sequence reads: CASSLSSGTGNTEAFF. The CDR3 nucleotides read TGTGCCAGCAGCTTATCCTCCGGGACAGGGAACACTGAAGCTTTCTTT.